A single TCR beta chain is shown here with its context. Its antigen is unknown. The data originate from a study of beta chain features in type 1 diabetes. Overall study: Researchers looked at 95 million to 140 million sorted cells across all samples.

The study reverse transcribed the entire isolated RNA, so it sequenced expressed TCRB transcripts. Using immunoSEQ multiplex PCR, the repertoire was profiled, and TCRdb retains in-frame clones only, with some absent. Of about 900,000 clones listed, about a sixth are singletons. Study results and caveats: TCRB repertoires of naive, central memory and Treg cells appeared more similar among patients than among healthy donors.

Trimming cost V 4 bases and J 10 bases, with 14 bases left between them. CDR1 is PRHDT, CDR2 FYEKMQ, per germline (reference sequence). CDR3 length equals 13 residues. Source material: naive CD4+ T cells from blood. The clonotype was recovered from a woman between 18 and 30 years old in good health. The rearrangement links TRBV13 to TRBJ2-1; D gene ambiguous. The CDR3 here is CASSYYSQVEQFF. The CDR3 DNA sequence: TGTGCCAGCAGCTACTACTCCCAGGTGGAGCAGTTCTTC.